The TCR beta chain described here comes from a study of shared clonotypes between healthy human individuals. This clone came up many times. Sequencing was performed with immunoSEQ multiplex PCR; in TCRdb, only in-frame clones are kept and a portion is missing. The sample lists around 200,000 clones; about 66% were seen once. The CDR3 runs 15 residues. The germline V gene encodes CDR1 MNHNS and CDR2 SASEGT. Trimming removed 6 bases at V and 2 bases at J, with 13 bases between. This chain uses TRBV6-1 with TRBJ2-2; D not resolved. Sequenced: memory CD4+ T cells sorted from blood. Subset meaning: CD45RA-negative fraction. The sequence came from a man aged 30-40 years in good health. The DNA of the CDR3 is TGTGCCAGCAGATCCGGTAGGCTTAACACCGGGGAGCTGTTTTTT. Its translation: CASRSGRLNTGELFF.